Shown below are 5 T cell receptor beta chains from a single sample sequenced in a study of T cell responses to AZD1222 COVID-19 vaccine (dated by TCRdb to the early 2020s). The library was built by means of the immunoSEQ multiplex PCR assay. The clones in this table, taken by TCRdb from immuneACCESS, are in-frame only. Not every clone is retained; where verified, under half of the shortfall comes from an unresolved V gene, and the cause of the rest is unknown. The sample data list around 130,000 clones, and about 91% of these were observed just once. The ten largest make up 1.7% of the sample. Per the publication, the time point label means: baseline before first vaccination. The material was peripheral blood, obtained on day 0 of AZD1222 vaccination. The receptors stem from an adult in good health.

V usage is TRBV6-4 and J usage is TRBJ1-5; D remains unclear. The germline CDR1 and CDR2 sequences are MRHNA and SNTAGT. CDR3 length: 15 amino acids. V was clipped by 5 bases and J by 6 bases, with 17 bases between them. The CDR3 nucleotides read TGTGCCAGCAGTCAACTCGAGGGATTGGGTCAGCCCCAGCATTTT. As protein: CASSQLEGLGQPQHF.

The J gene is TRBJ2-5, the V gene TRBV7-2, with TRBD1 matching over 8 bases. V gave up 1 base and J gave up 5 bases; unmatched junction bases: 6. The CDR3 extends over 15 amino acids. Germline CDR1 SGHTA, CDR2 FQGNSA. The CDR3 sequence: CASSLVQGAQETQYF. The DNA for the CDR3 is TGTGCCAGCAGCTTAGTCCAGGGGGCGCAGGAGACCCAGTACTTC.

The chain has TRBV15 and TRBJ2-2; D gene uncertain. This CDR3 spans 16 amino acids. Germline CDR1 is LNHNV and CDR2 is YYDKDF (reference sequence). Deletions cut 4 bases from V and 0 bases from J, with 12 bases between. CDR3 DNA: TGTGCCACCAGCACCTCCTCTATGACGAACACCGGGGAGCTGTTTTTT. Its protein product is CATSTSSMTNTGELFF.

The rearrangement links TRBV24-1 to TRBJ2-1, with 7 bases identical to TRBD1. Looked up from germline, CDR1 is KGHDR and CDR2 is SFDVKD. J was trimmed by 3 bases and V by 1 base; bases with no gene match: 11. The CDR3 is 18 amino acids. The CDR3 loop reads CATSDFGTTGTLYNEQFF. In DNA, the CDR3 is TGTGCCACCAGTGATTTCGGGACGACAGGGACCCTCTACAATGAGCAGTTCTTC.

The chain is built from TRBV19 and TRBJ1-2, with D uncertain. From germline, CDR1 is LNHDA and CDR2 SQIVND (reference sequence). The CDR3 sequence is 17 residues long. Trimming cost V 0 bases and J 2 bases, with 16 bases left between them. Written as DNA, the CDR3 is TGTGCCAGTAGTATAGATCGGGAAAAGGGATTCAACTATGGCTACACCTTC. Protein product: CASSIDREKGFNYGYTF.